This TCR beta chain was recovered during a study of long-term antiretroviral therapy in people with HIV. Across the whole study: When the earliest samples were collected, ART was typically delayed until CD4 counts fell.

Sequencing used immunoSEQ v3.0 at survey level. The method was immunoSEQ multiplex PCR; TCRdb's version includes in-frame clones alone and lacks a portion of them. The sample includes about 26,000 clones, approximately 90% of them seen just once. The CDR3 sequence is 17 residues long. V lost 5 bases, J lost 5 bases, and 10 bases stayed unmatched. Germline values: CDR1 SEHNR, CDR2 FQNEAQ (reference sequence). The rearrangement uses TRBV7-9 and TRBJ2-7, with 15 bases aligning to TRBD2. The sequencing used unsorted PBMCs, collected 2.7 years after starting antiretroviral therapy. The receptor comes from a man aged 35 to 55 with HIV. Here the CDR3 DNA reads TGTGCCAGCAGCCTACGGACTAGCGGGAGGGCCCGGGACGAGCAGTACTTC. Amino acid sequence: CASSLRTSGRARDEQYF.